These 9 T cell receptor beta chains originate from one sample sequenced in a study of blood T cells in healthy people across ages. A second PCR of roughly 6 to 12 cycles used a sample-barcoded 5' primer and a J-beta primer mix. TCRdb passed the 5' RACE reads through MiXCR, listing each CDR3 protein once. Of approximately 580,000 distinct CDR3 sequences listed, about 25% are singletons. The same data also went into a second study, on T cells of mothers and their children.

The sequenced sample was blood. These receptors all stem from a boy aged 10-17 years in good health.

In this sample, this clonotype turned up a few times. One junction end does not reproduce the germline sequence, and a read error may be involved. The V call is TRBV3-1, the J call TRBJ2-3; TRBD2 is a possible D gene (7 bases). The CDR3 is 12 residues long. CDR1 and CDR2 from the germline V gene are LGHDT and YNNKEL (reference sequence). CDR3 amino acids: CASSPIGGLRSF. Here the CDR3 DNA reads TGTGCCAGCAGCCCAATCGGGGGGCTAAGGAGTTTT.

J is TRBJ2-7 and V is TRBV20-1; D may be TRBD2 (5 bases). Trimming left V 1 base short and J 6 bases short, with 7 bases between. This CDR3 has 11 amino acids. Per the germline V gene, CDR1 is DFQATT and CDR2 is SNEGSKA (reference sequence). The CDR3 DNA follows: TGCAGTGCTAGAGCCCGGGGCGAGCAGTACTTC. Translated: CSARARGEQYF.

CDR3 sequence: CASSYSGARRGTEAFF. DNA for the CDR3: TGTGCCAGCAGTTACTCTGGGGCCCGTCGAGGCACTGAAGCTTTCTTT. The J gene is TRBJ1-1, the V gene TRBV6-5, with D perhaps matching TRBD1 (5 bases). Germline-derived CDR1 and CDR2 are MNHEY and SVGAGI. The CDR3 covers 16 residues. Trimming removed 0 bases at V and 4 bases at J, with 15 bases between.

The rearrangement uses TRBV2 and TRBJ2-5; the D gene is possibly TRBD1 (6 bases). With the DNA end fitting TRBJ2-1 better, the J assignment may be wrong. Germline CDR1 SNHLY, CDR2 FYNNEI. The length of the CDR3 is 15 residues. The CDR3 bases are TGTGCCAGCAGTTTACAGGGCAGGGCGGGTGATGAGCAGTTCTTC. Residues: CASSLQGRAGDEQFF.

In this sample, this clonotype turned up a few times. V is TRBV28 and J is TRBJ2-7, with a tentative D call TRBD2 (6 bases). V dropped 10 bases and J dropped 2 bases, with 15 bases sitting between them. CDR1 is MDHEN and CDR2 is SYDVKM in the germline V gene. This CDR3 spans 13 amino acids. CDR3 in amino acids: CATGLALTYEQYF. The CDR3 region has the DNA TGTGCCACAGGGCTAGCGCTAACCTACGAGCAGTACTTC.

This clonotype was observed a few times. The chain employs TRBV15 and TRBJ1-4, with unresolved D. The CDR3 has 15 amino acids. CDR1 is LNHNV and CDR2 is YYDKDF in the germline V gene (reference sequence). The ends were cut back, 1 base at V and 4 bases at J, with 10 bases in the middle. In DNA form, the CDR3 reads TGTGCCACCAGCAGAGGCATGCCGGGTAATGAAAAACTGTTTTTT. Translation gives CATSRGMPGNEKLFF. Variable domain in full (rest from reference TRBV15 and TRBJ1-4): DAMVIQNPRYQVTQFGKPVTLSCSQTLNHNVMYWYQQKSSQAPKLLFHYYDKDFNNEADTPDNFQSRRPNTSFCFLDIRSPGLGDTAMYLCATSRGMPGNEKLFFGSGTQLSVL.

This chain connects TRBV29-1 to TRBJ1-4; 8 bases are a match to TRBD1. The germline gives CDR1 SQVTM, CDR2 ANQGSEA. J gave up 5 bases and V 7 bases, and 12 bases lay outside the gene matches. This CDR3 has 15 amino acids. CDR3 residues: CSATDRDSLNEKLFF. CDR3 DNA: TGCAGCGCAACGGACAGGGACAGCCTCAATGAAAAACTGTTTTTT.

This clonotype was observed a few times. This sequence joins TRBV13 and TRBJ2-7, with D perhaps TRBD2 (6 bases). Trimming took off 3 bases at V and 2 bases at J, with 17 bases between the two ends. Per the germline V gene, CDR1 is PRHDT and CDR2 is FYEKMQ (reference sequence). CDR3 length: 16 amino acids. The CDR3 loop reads CASSFRAMGGAYEQYF. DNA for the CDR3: TGTGCCAGCAGCTTTCGTGCCATGGGGGGAGCCTACGAGCAGTACTTC.

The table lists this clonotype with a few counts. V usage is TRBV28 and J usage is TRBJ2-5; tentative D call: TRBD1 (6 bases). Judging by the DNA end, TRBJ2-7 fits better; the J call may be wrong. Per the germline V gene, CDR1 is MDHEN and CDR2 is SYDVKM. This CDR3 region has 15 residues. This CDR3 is CASRKTGFDYYEQYF. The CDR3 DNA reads TGTGCCAGCAGAAAGACAGGATTTGACTATTACGAGCAGTACTTC.